The TCR beta chain under discussion was sequenced for a study of T-cell reconstitution after alpha-beta-depleted transplantation in children. Overall study findings and caveats: In patients about two months after transplant, alpha-beta T cells reportedly arose from several hundred expanded graft clones. By one year post-transplant, T-cell counts and diversity largely arose from T cells that were newly produced.

This clonotype was picked up many times. The antigen remains unidentified. Unique molecular identifiers featured in how the TCRbeta library was prepared. Each CDR3 protein gets one entry after TCRdb re-called the PCR reads with MiXCR. The sample lists 25,000 to 30,000 distinct CDR3 sequences, about 5.8% occurring once. V was pared by 5 bases and J by 1 base, with 13 bases of the junction left unmatched. The CDR3 contains 20 residues. Germline V gives CDR1 SGHTA, CDR2 FQGNSA. This sequence joins TRBV7-2 and TRBJ2-1, with TRBD2 matching over 14 bases. The sequenced sample was PBMCs, mostly from graft donor cells, obtained 180 days after TCRalphabeta/CD19-depleted stem cell transplant. The receptor comes from a male patient younger than 18 who had a stem cell transplant for acute myeloid leukemia, so the T cells may come from the graft donor. Here the CDR3 reads CASSTGLTGTSGRSYNEQFF. CDR3 bases: TGTGCCAGCAGCACGGGCCTTACCGGGACTAGCGGGAGATCCTACAATGAGCAGTTCTTC.